The 5 T cell receptor beta chains in this list originate from one sample, sequenced in a study of T cells after yellow fever vaccination. TCRdb re-called the 5' RACE reads through MiXCR, storing one row per CDR3 protein. The sample consists of around 260,000 distinct CDR3 sequences, around 5.2% of them appearing once. Sample: CD4+ T cells sorted from PBMCs, taken on the day of the yellow fever booster vaccination. The receptors here all came from a young man who received the YFV17D yellow fever vaccine.

This clonotype was counted a few times. This chain joins TRBV6-2 or TRBV6-3 and TRBJ1-1; the match to TRBD1 covers 7 bases. J gave up 3 bases and V 2 bases, and 3 bases lay outside the gene matches. CDR3 length: 14 residues. Germline V gives CDR1 MNHEY, CDR2 SVGEGT. The CDR3 nucleotides read TGTGCCAGCAGTTACCCAGGGGGGTACACTGAAGCTTTCTTT. As protein: CASSYPGGYTEAFF.

This clonotype was found many times. The chain recombines TRBV30 with TRBJ2-7; D is uncertain. The CDR3 has 12 residues. Trimming removed 6 bases from V and 5 bases from J, with 14 bases in between. Germline V CDR1 and CDR2: GTSNPN, SVGIG (reference sequence). CDR3 DNA: TGTGCCTGTGGGCCGATCTGGGACGAGCAGTACTTC. This gives the protein CACGPIWDEQYF.

The CDR3 loop reads CASSLGTWLAGAEAFF. In DNA, the CDR3 is TGCGCCAGCAGCCTCGGGACGTGGCTCGCCGGCGCTGAAGCTTTCTTT. V and J are TRBV4-1 and TRBJ1-1, with D possibly matching TRBD1 (5 bases). CDR1 is MGHRA, CDR2 YSYEKL, per germline. The V end was cut by 4 bases, the J end by 6 bases, with 21 bases between. The CDR3 runs to 16 residues.

This chain joins TRBV5-6 and TRBJ1-5; no firm D call. The V gene lost 0 bases and the J gene lost 6 bases, with 7 bases spanning the gap. Per germline, CDR1 SGHDT and CDR2 YYEEEE. The CDR3 has 13 residues. The CDR3 protein is CASSLGIIQPQHF. CDR3 nucleotides: TGTGCCAGCAGCTTGGGTATTATTCAGCCCCAGCATTTT.

This clonotype was detected many times. The V and J genes are TRBV5-1 and TRBJ2-1; a weak D match, TRBD2 (5 bases). This CDR3 spans 12 amino acids. Per germline, CDR1 SGHRS and CDR2 YFSETQ. V lost 4 bases and J lost 9, with 11 bases in between. The CDR3 nucleotides read TGCGCCAGCAGCCAATTCGAGGGTGAGCAGTTCTTC. Its translation: CASSQFEGEQFF. Looking up the rest from reference TRBV5-1 and TRBJ2-1 gives the full variable domain: KAGVTQTPRYLIKTRGQQVTLSCSPISGHRSVSWYQQTPGQGLQFLFEYFSETQRNKGNFPGRFSGRQFSNSRSEMNVSTLELGDSALYLCASSQFEGEQFFGPGTRLTVL.